This TCR beta chain appears in the sequencing data of a study of T cell responses to AZD1222 COVID-19 vaccine. Points from the study as a whole: Mostly white British, mostly female donors; authors suggested clonal diversity may be underestimated. Two AZD1222 administrations were followed by greater Spike-specific TCR breadth and depth.

This clone came up once. Its antigen is as yet unknown. The CDR3 runs to 11 residues. V lost 9 bases, J lost 7 bases, and 6 bases stayed unmatched. Germline V gene sequence: CDR1 MDHEN, CDR2 SYDVKM. Profiled with immunoSEQ multiplex PCR; TCRdb holds only in-frame clones, not every one. The data contain some 140,000 clones, about 93% of them singletons. The clonotype was recovered from an adult who received the AZD1222 COVID-19 vaccine. The chain joins TRBV28 to TRBJ2-7; 7 bases match TRBD2. The specimen comprised peripheral blood, sampled 28 days after the second AZD1222 dose. The CDR3 bases are TGTGCCAGTTCCCCGGGGGGTGAGCAGTACTTC. It specifies CASSPGGEQYF.